This paragraph reports one TCR beta chain. Its antigen is not known. In the same sample, other DNA sequences code for this CDR3. The method was immunoSEQ multiplex PCR; TCRdb's version includes in-frame clones alone and lacks a portion of them. The sample records 350,000 to 450,000 clones, about 88% being singletons. CDR1 MNHEY and CDR2 SMNVEV come from the germline V gene (reference sequence). This CDR3 is built from 12 residues. V was cut by 4 bases and J by 2 bases, with 6 bases left in between. The entry originates in a study of Ad26.COV2.S vaccination and SARS-CoV-2 variants. Study-wide context: Recipients of Ad26.COV2.S got it intramuscularly, once or twice 56 days apart. Study-level points and caveats: Vaccine recipients surpassed placebo recipients in spike-specific TCR breadth. People who got the vaccine or the placebo had similar non-spike TCR breadth.

Treatment: some 20 received Ad26.COV2.S at low or high dose, single or two shots; several received placebo; per-sample allocation not given. Collection of samples fell on day 63 after the first vaccine or placebo injection. A Boston adult aged 18-55 years was the donor. Sequences were derived from peripheral blood, sampled in a trial of Ad26.COV2.S vaccine versus placebo. The TCR sequence derives from a person between 18 and 65 years old who received the Ad26.COV2.S COVID-19 vaccine or a placebo. This chain connects TRBV27 to TRBJ2-7; tentatively, D is TRBD2 (5 bases). Written as DNA, the CDR3 is TGTGCCAGCAGTTCTAGCACCTACGAGCAGTACTTC. Encoded protein: CASSSSTYEQYF.